The 10 T cell receptor beta chains reported below all come from one sample, sequenced in a study of CD8+ T cells in alopecia areata (dated by TCRdb to the late 2010s). The sample's time point, from its label and the paper: roughly 24 weeks on oral tofacitinib. Taken with the paper, the label for treatment or condition translates to: oral pan-JAK inhibitor, 5-10 mg twice daily. The library was obtained by the immunoSEQ multiplex PCR assay. For TCR sequencing, RNA was extracted from every sample and reverse transcribed into cDNA to serve as template. The clones in this table, taken by TCRdb from immuneACCESS, are in-frame only. Not every clone is retained; where verified, under half of the shortfall comes from an unresolved V gene, and the cause of the rest is unknown. This sample is represented by 150,000 to 200,000 clones; about 48% of them were singletons. 10% to 13% of the sample comes from the top ten.

The sequences come from CD8+ T cells sorted from blood, collected at week 24, from a patient treated with tofacitinib. The receptor source for this set is a human donor with alopecia areata.

The chain is built from TRBV11-2 and TRBJ1-1; perhaps TRBD1 as D (6 bases). CDR1 and CDR2 from the germline V gene are SGHAT and FQNNGV. The CDR3 consists of 17 residues. V was clipped by 5 bases and J by 1 base, with 20 bases between them. The CDR3 sequence: CASSPRESGAANTEAFF. CDR3 DNA sequence: TGTGCCAGCAGCCCACGGGAATCAGGGGCAGCGAACACTGAAGCTTTCTTT.

The chain carries TRBV27 and TRBJ2-5, with TRBD2 matching over 10 bases. The CDR3 consists of 14 residues. The junction had 2 bases not matched to a gene; V was cut back by 5 bases and J by 2 bases. From germline, CDR1 is MNHEY and CDR2 SMNVEV (reference sequence). CDR3 residues: CASSVAGGQETQYF. CDR3 nucleotide sequence: TGTGCCAGCAGTGTAGCGGGGGGTCAAGAGACCCAGTACTTC.

The chain recombines TRBV29-1 with TRBJ2-2, with 7 bases aligning to TRBD1. Germline V gene lookup returns CDR1 SQVTM and CDR2 ANQGSEA. This CDR3 is 14 amino acids long. V lost 7 bases to trimming and J lost 5 bases; unmatched junction nucleotides: 10. The CDR3 here is CSAAGGVLTGELFF. DNA of the CDR3: TGCAGCGCTGCAGGGGGTGTTTTAACCGGGGAGCTGTTTTTT.

The genes are TRBV30 and TRBJ1-1; D unresolved. CDR1 is GTSNPN and CDR2 is SVGIG in the germline V gene (reference sequence). This CDR3 spans 13 amino acids. V was clipped by 0 bases and J by 1 base, with 6 bases between them. CDR3 nucleotides: TGTGCCTGGAGTGTATACACGAACACTGAAGCTTTCTTT. It translates to CAWSVYTNTEAFF.

V and J are TRBV25-1 and TRBJ1-4, with 8 bases matching TRBD1. The CDR3 runs to 16 residues. Germline lookup yields CDR1 MGHDK and CDR2 SYGVNS. Trimming took 6 bases from V and 2 from J; bases not matched to a gene: 8. CDR3 protein: CASSERTGRTNEKLFF. The DNA for the CDR3 is TGTGCCAGCAGCGAACGGACAGGGCGGACTAATGAAAAACTGTTTTTT.

The chain combines TRBV7-9 with TRBJ2-2; D unclear. V was shortened by 5 bases and J by 4 bases, with 8 bases between the two germline ends. CDR1 and CDR2 (germline): SEHNR, FQNEAQ (reference sequence). CDR3 size: 13 residues. This CDR3 is CASSPQVTGELFF. The CDR3, as DNA: TGTGCCAGCAGCCCTCAAGTCACCGGGGAGCTGTTTTTT.

Regarding this clone: The sample carries other DNA sequences with the same CDR3. The V and J genes are TRBV11-2 and TRBJ1-4; D is perhaps TRBD1 (5 bases). Germline lookup yields CDR1 SGHAT and CDR2 FQNNGV. The V gene lost 5 bases and the J gene lost 8 bases, with 9 bases spanning the gap. CDR3 length equals 12 residues. The CDR3 coding sequence is TGTGCCAGCAGCCTGGGGGGGGAAAAACTGTTTTTT. Translating gives CASSLGGEKLFF.

V and J are TRBV27 and TRBJ1-2; D is perhaps TRBD1 (5 bases). Germline V gene sequence: CDR1 MNHEY, CDR2 SMNVEV (reference sequence). V gave up 6 bases and J gave up 6 bases, with 14 bases separating them. The length of the CDR3 is 13 residues. CDR3 sequence: CASSRDVGDGYTF. CDR3 in DNA: TGTGCCAGCAGCCGGGACGTGGGCGATGGCTACACCTTC.

This clone was observed a single time. Additional DNA sequences in this sample encode the identical CDR3. The chain uses TRBV7-2 and TRBJ2-7; TRBD1 agrees at 9 bases. The CDR3 runs to 14 residues. Looked up from germline, CDR1 is SGHTA and CDR2 is FQGNSA. V shed 4 bases, J shed 4 bases, and the junction held 5 bases outside the gene matches. CDR3 in DNA: TGTGCCAGCAGCTCCGGGACAGGGACGTACGAGCAGTACTTC. Translating it yields CASSSGTGTYEQYF. Complete variable domain (other parts from reference TRBV7-2 and TRBJ2-7): GAGVSQSPSNKVTEKGKDVELRCDPISGHTALYWYRQSLGQGLEFLIYFQGNSAPDKSGLPSDRFSAERTGGSVSTLTIQRTQQEDSAVYLCASSSGTGTYEQYFGPGTRLTVT.

The CDR3: CASSQAGTDEKLFF. For the CDR3, the DNA is TGCGCCAGCAGCCAAGCGGGGACAGACGAAAAACTGTTTTTT. The genes are TRBV4-3 and TRBJ1-4; 7 positions match TRBD1. This CDR3 has 14 amino acids. V was clipped by 1 base and J by 8 bases; unmatched bases: 4. In germline, CDR1 is LGHNA, CDR2 YSLEER.